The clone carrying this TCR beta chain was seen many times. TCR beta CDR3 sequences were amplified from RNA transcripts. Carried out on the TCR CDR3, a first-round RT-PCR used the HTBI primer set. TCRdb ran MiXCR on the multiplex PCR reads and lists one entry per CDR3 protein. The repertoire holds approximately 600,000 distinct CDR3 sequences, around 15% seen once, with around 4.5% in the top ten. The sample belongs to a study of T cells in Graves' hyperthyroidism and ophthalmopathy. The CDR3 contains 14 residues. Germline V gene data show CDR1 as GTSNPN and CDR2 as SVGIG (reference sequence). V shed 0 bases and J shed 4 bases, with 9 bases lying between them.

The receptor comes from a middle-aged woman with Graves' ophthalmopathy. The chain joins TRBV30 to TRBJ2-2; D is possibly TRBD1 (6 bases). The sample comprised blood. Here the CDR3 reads CAWSVRGGTGELFF. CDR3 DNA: TGTGCCTGGAGTGTTAGAGGGGGCACCGGGGAGCTGTTTTTT.